One sample yielded the 5 T cell receptor beta chains listed below, sequenced in a study of cytomegalovirus exposure and HLA in healthy donors. The PCR had 60 Vbeta and 13 Jbeta primers. Sequencing was performed with immunoSEQ multiplex PCR; in TCRdb, only in-frame clones are kept and a portion is missing. The sample contains under 150,000 clones, roughly 80% of which appear only once. The sequencing input was PBMCs. The receptors come from a boy aged 2 to 9 in good health and CMV-seronegative.

The chain is built from TRBV18 and TRBJ2-5, with 10 positions matching TRBD2. The CDR3 contains 15 residues. Germline assignment: CDR1 KGHSH and CDR2 LQKENI. With V trimmed by 3 bases and J by 4 bases, 5 bases remained unmatched. The CDR3 DNA sequence: TGTGCCAGCTCACCGATTAGCGGGGGGAGAGAGACCCAGTACTTC. It codes for CASSPISGGRETQYF.

The CDR3 sequence is CASSAGIGQFF. The CDR3 region has the DNA TGTGCCAGCAGCGCCGGGATCGGGCAGTTCTTC. The gene calls are TRBV7-6 and TRBJ2-1, with D tentatively TRBD2 (5 bases). Germline lookup yields CDR1 SGHVS and CDR2 FNYEAQ. The CDR3 runs 11 residues. Trimming took 5 bases from V and 12 from J, leaving 11 bases between them.

The V and J genes are TRBV10-3 and TRBJ2-3, with a tentative D call TRBD1 (6 bases). The CDR3 length is 16 residues. Germline CDR1 reads ENHRY; CDR2 reads SYGVKD. V was clipped by 7 bases and J by 2 bases, with 19 bases between them. The CDR3 coding sequence is TGTGCCATCAATGAAAGACAGGAGCAACCCACAGATACGCAGTATTTT. Amino acids: CAINERQEQPTDTQYF.

This clone was seen a few times. In DNA, the CDR3 is TGTGCCAGCAGGTGGGCCCCGGCAACTAATGAAAAACTGTTTTTT. Translating it yields CASRWAPATNEKLFF. This chain joins TRBV27 and TRBJ1-4; no clear D. Germline V CDR1 and CDR2: MNHEY, SMNVEV (reference sequence). The CDR3 covers 15 residues. Trimming left V 6 bases short and J 0 bases short, with 11 bases between.

The rearrangement uses TRBV7-2 and TRBJ2-7, with 8 bases matching TRBD2. Looked up from germline, CDR1 is SGHTA and CDR2 is FQGNSA. This CDR3 contains 15 residues. V dropped 5 bases and J dropped 7; count of bases not matched to a gene: 13. The CDR3 DNA reads TGTGCCAGCAGCCATTCCAGCGGGAGCTCTGGGGAGCAGTACTTC. Encoded protein: CASSHSSGSSGEQYF.